The T cell receptor (beta chain) under discussion was sequenced for a study of blood T cells in healthy people across ages. Study results and limitations: CMV infection status of these donors was not known.

The authors ran a second PCR of about 6 to 12 cycles using a sample-barcoded 5' primer and a J-beta primer mix. Via MiXCR, TCRdb re-called the 5' RACE reads, giving one row per CDR3 protein. The sample contains over a million distinct CDR3 sequences, around 45% of which appear only once. As to this clonotype: Its antigen is undetermined.

The length of the CDR3 is 16 residues. V trimming: 1 base; J trimming: 2 bases; junction bases outside the gene matches: 8. Germline V gives CDR1 SGHAT, CDR2 FQNNGV. This sequence joins TRBV11-2 and TRBJ2-7; 7 nucleotides agree with TRBD2. This TCR was recovered from a woman in her sixties or seventies in good health. Sequenced input: blood. CDR3 nucleotide sequence: TGTGCCAGCAGCTTAGCGCAGGGAGGGGCGGCCTACGAGCAGTACTTC. Protein product: CASSLAQGGAAYEQYF.